The 13 T cell receptor beta chains in this list originate from one sample, sequenced in a study of T-cell reconstitution after alpha-beta-depleted transplantation in children. This sample's TCRbeta library carried unique molecular identifier barcodes. TCRdb reanalysed the PCR reads using MiXCR and keeps one entry per CDR3 protein. This table holds 200,000 to 250,000 distinct CDR3 sequences, about 25% found once. Specimen: PBMCs, collected before TCRalphabeta/CD19-depleted stem cell transplant. The receptors here all came from a girl aged 2 to 10 with Fanconi anemia, due to receive a stem cell transplant.

This clonotype was recorded many times. The chain couples TRBV6-6 to TRBJ2-5; tentative D call: TRBD2 (6 bases). Per germline, CDR1 MNHNY and CDR2 SVGAGI (reference sequence). V lost 5 bases, J lost 5 bases, and 12 bases lay in between. The CDR3 spans 13 residues. DNA of the CDR3: TGTGCCAGCAGTCGGACTAACTCGGAGACCCAGTACTTC. This codes for CASSRTNSETQYF.

V is TRBV7-6 and J is TRBJ2-1, with D maybe TRBD2 (5 bases). The CDR3 length is 19 residues. Trimming shortened V by 4 bases and J by 4 bases, and 26 bases separated the two germline ends. Germline lookup yields CDR1 SGHVS and CDR2 FNYEAQ. CDR3 DNA sequence: TGTGCCAGCAGCTACTGGGAGAGTTTGGCGGCTCCCGCATACAATGAGCAGTTCTTC. This codes for CASSYWESLAAPAYNEQFF.

This clonotype showed up many times. This rearrangement joins TRBV12-3 or TRBV12-4 to TRBJ1-2, with D possibly matching TRBD1 (5 bases). The CDR3 is 15 amino acids. The V and J ends lost 1 base and 8 bases respectively, with 17 bases between them. For the CDR3, the DNA is TGTGCCAGCAGTTTAGGTCTGGGACCGCTAACGGGCTACACCTTC. This translates into CASSLGLGPLTGYTF.

This clonotype was recorded once. The genes are TRBV6-2 or TRBV6-3 and TRBJ1-4, with D possibly TRBD1 on 5 matching bases. Between the trimmed V and J ends, which lost 2 bases and 0 bases, there was a span of 16 bases. Germline CDR1 and CDR2: MNHEY and SVGEGT. This CDR3 is 18 amino acids long. The CDR3 here is CASSYDYRRPATNEKLFF. CDR3 DNA sequence: TGTGCCAGCAGTTACGACTACAGGAGACCGGCAACTAATGAAAAACTGTTTTTT.

The CDR3 sequence is CASRTSGTLSPEQYF. The CDR3 coding sequence is TGTGCCAGCAGGACTAGCGGGACCCTTTCTCCCGAGCAGTACTTC. The chain joins TRBV11-2 to TRBJ2-7; 11 bases align to TRBD2. The CDR3 totals 15 residues. The ends lost 6 bases at V and 6 bases at J; junction bases unmatched: 10. CDR1 is SGHAT, CDR2 FQNNGV, per germline.

This clonotype was seen repeatedly, ten times or more. The chain couples TRBV20-1 to TRBJ2-7, with unresolved D. The CDR3 is 15 residues long. V shed 0 bases and J shed 2 bases, with 14 bases lying between them. CDR1 and CDR2 from the germline V gene are DFQATT and SNEGSKA (reference sequence). CDR3 sequence reads: CSARDYRTSPYEQYF. As DNA, the CDR3 is TGCAGTGCTAGAGATTATCGAACCAGCCCCTACGAGCAGTACTTC.

This clonotype was picked up a small number of times. A much larger clone differs by one base, so this may be a read error. This sequence joins TRBV29-1 and TRBJ2-7, with 8 bases fitting TRBD1. Germline CDR1 is SQVTM and CDR2 is ANQGSEA. J was trimmed by 2 bases and V by 5 bases; bases with no gene match: 2. This CDR3 has 12 residues. CDR3 sequence (DNA): TGCAGCGTTTCGGACAGGGCCTACGAGCAGTACTTC. It codes for CSVSDRAYEQYF.

Ten or more counts support this clonotype. The V and J genes are TRBV20-1 and TRBJ1-5; D gene uncertain. The V and J ends lost 3 bases and 5 bases respectively, with 11 bases between them. Germline CDR1 is DFQATT and CDR2 is SNEGSKA (reference sequence). This CDR3 spans 13 amino acids. The CDR3 protein is CSASRQVYQPQHF. In DNA form, the CDR3 reads TGCAGTGCTAGTCGGCAGGTTTATCAGCCCCAGCATTTT.

This clonotype was seen more than once but under ten times. CDR3 sequence: CASSDGRTSGAPYEQYF. CDR3 sequence (DNA): TGTGCCAGCAGTGATGGCCGGACTAGCGGGGCGCCCTACGAGCAGTACTTC. The gene calls are TRBV6-1 and TRBJ2-7; TRBD2 matches 12 bases. This CDR3 contains 17 residues. Losses at the gene ends were 3 bases for V and 2 bases for J; bases not matched to a gene: 8. Germline V gene sequence: CDR1 MNHNS, CDR2 SASEGT.

The rearrangement joins TRBV7-3 to TRBJ2-1; 9 nucleotides align to TRBD2. The CDR3 loop spans 17 amino acids. V gave up 0 bases and J gave up 7 bases; unmatched junction bases: 10. Germline CDR1 reads SGHTA; CDR2 reads FQGTGA. As DNA, the CDR3 is TGTGCCAGCAGCTTAACGGTCTTGGCGGGGGGGTGGAATGAGCAGTTCTTC. Protein: CASSLTVLAGGWNEQFF.

This clonotype was counted a few times. This rearrangement joins TRBV20-1 to TRBJ2-7, with D possibly being TRBD1 (6 bases). From germline, CDR1 is DFQATT and CDR2 SNEGSKA (reference sequence). V lost 1 base, J lost 5 bases, and 18 bases lay in between. This CDR3 has 15 residues. The DNA of the CDR3 is TGCAGTGCTAGAGGCCCTGGACAGCCGATTAACGAGCAGTACTTC. Amino acid sequence: CSARGPGQPINEQYF.

The V gene is TRBV29-1, the J gene TRBJ2-1; TRBD2 matches 13 bases. With V trimmed by 7 bases and J by 11 bases, 8 bases remained unmatched. This CDR3 spans 13 amino acids. CDR1 is SQVTM, CDR2 ANQGSEA, per germline. CDR3 protein: CSAIGLAGVKQFF. CDR3 DNA: TGCAGCGCAATTGGACTAGCGGGAGTCAAGCAGTTCTTC.

This clonotype was seen repeatedly, ten times or more. The V gene is TRBV12-3 or TRBV12-4, the J gene TRBJ2-7, with D unresolved. The V and J ends lost 3 bases and 4 bases respectively, with 13 bases between them. The CDR3 length is 14 residues. The CDR3 spells CASSLGREAYEQYF. In DNA, the CDR3 is TGTGCCAGCAGTTTGGGCAGAGAGGCTTACGAGCAGTACTTC.